The present TCR beta chain was sequenced within a study of post-analysis software for immune sequencing data (dated by TCRdb to the mid-2010s). Background for the entire study: Relapsing-remitting, secondary progressive and progressive-relapsing multiple sclerosis were recorded as disease courses, and subtype annotation was lacking for some patients. The patient repertoires were compared against approximately eleven previously published healthy control repertoires obtained from donors aged roughly 6 to 26 years. A subset of samples was prepared in parallel using single-end sample barcoding, then pooled and co-amplified after Illumina adapter ligation.

For this clonotype: Its cognate antigen has yet to be identified. No much larger clonotype is one base removed from it; base qualities were not supplied.

Per the publication, the time point label means: second blood draw from one MS patient after hematopoietic stem cell transplantation. To demonstrate the VDJtools post-analysis software, TCR beta repertoires were profiled from the peripheral blood of about 13 young patients with multiple sclerosis. The multiple sclerosis patients were children and adolescents ranging in age from roughly 6 to 16 years. Libraries were built with PCR. The instrument given in TCRdb is Illumina HiSeq 2500. Unique molecular identifiers were incorporated into TCR beta cDNA libraries to reduce PCR and sequencing biases. Approximately 500,000 cDNA molecules were obtained per 1 to 10 million input T cells, so each molecule approximated one T cell. The patient libraries were prepared and sequenced with the same protocol used for the earlier healthy control dataset. Samples belonging to the same batch were prepared together, multiplexed and sequenced on a shared HiSeq lane. On the authors' methods: MIGEC handled the raw barcoded reads, throwing out single-read molecular identifier groups before consensus assembly and CDR3 extraction. VDJtools was used for post-analysis of the clonotype tables, with diversity normalized by down-sampling every dataset to the smallest sample size. To correct batch-related cross-sample contamination, repertoire overlap clustering matched CDR3 amino acid sequences but not nucleotide sequences. The public reads were reanalyzed by TCRdb: fastp trimming at Q25, MiXCR alignment, in-frame beta chains only. Each entry is one CDR3 protein sequence, shown with its most common DNA and genes. For this entry, the V and J calls and clone size follow TCRdb and not the study's own pipeline. This sample is represented by about 160,000 distinct CDR3 sequences; roughly 40% of them were singletons. Of the sample, 25% to 35% falls within the top ten clones.

The study at large found these results: Compared with controls, multiple sclerosis patients had significantly lower normalized Chao1 diversity, a finding suggesting substantial peripheral T-cell clonal expansion. The control group was slightly older than the multiple sclerosis patient group. Direct clustering with F measure showed strong co-clustering of samples prepared in the same batch, prompting a batch-effect correction. Patients showed significantly higher frequencies than controls for about five TRBV segments, among them TRBV5-6, TRBV5-1 and TRBV20-1.

The CDR3, cysteine through phenylalanine, is 15 amino acids long. CDR3 DNA only is kept here, 45 bases in frame from base 1. V drops 5 bases and J drops 6 bases, leaving 20 bases in between. Via the germline V gene (reference sequence), CDR1 is DFQATT and CDR2 SNEGSKA. This TCR was sampled from a girl between 10 and 17 years old with multiple sclerosis. Donor details come from another sample of the same person, matched by shared clones. The chain links TRBV20-1 with TRBJ2-1; a weak D assignment points to TRBD1 (6 bases agree). The specimen was blood, collected after autologous hematopoietic stem cell transplantation. The DNA reads as follows: TGCAGTGCTCCCGGACAGTTGAGTTCCCCCAATGAGCAGTTCTTC. Translation gives CSAPGQLSSPNEQFF.